These T cell receptor beta chains were read from a single sample in a study of blood T cells in healthy people across ages. TCRdb passed the 5' RACE reads through MiXCR, listing each CDR3 protein once. This repertoire shows about 1.8 million distinct CDR3 sequences, about 49% found once; its top ten account for approximately 2%. Material for sequencing was blood. Receptor source: a woman aged 35 to 49 in good health. Both conserved end residues are part of each CDR3. The D gene is left open where the match is weak. Clone size, where shown, is once, few, many, or a class for clones that have expanded.

v_call: TRBV7-3
clone_size: .
j_call: TRBJ2-1
d_call: .
cdr3_aa: CVSSSDREQFF
cdr3_nt: TGTGTCAGCAGCTCCGACAGGGAGCAGTTCTTC

v_call: TRBV4-3
clone_size: .
j_call: TRBJ2-3
d_call: .
cdr3_aa: CASSQVEGPPTDTQYF
cdr3_nt: TGCGCCAGCAGCCAAGTCGAGGGGCCACCCACAGATACGCAGTATTTT

v_call: TRBV27
clone_size: once
j_call: TRBJ1-1
d_call: TRBD1
cdr3_aa: CASALQGLNTEAFF
cdr3_nt: TGTGCCAGCGCGTTACAGGGGCTGAACACTGAAGCTTTCTTT

v_call: TRBV6-2/TRBV6-3
clone_size: .
j_call: TRBJ2-7
d_call: TRBD1
cdr3_aa: CASTPLGDRATYEQYF
cdr3_nt: TGTGCCAGCACTCCCTTGGGGGACAGGGCTACCTACGAGCAGTACTTC

v_call: TRBV24-1
clone_size: .
j_call: TRBJ2-3
d_call: .
cdr3_aa: CATSDPGINGEDTQYF
cdr3_nt: TGTGCCACCAGTGATCCGGGGATTAATGGCGAGGATACGCAGTATTTT

v_call: TRBV28
clone_size: .
j_call: TRBJ2-5
d_call: .
cdr3_aa: CASKTGGAETQYF
cdr3_nt: TGTGCCAGCAAAACCGGGGGCGCGGAGACCCAGTACTTC

v_call: TRBV7-2
clone_size: .
j_call: TRBJ2-5
d_call: .
cdr3_aa: CASGSPGSETQYF
cdr3_nt: TGTGCCAGCGGATCCCCGGGATCAGAGACCCAGTACTTC

v_call: TRBV20-1
clone_size: once
j_call: TRBJ2-3
d_call: TRBD2
cdr3_aa: CSANGRVGNTDTQYF
cdr3_nt: TGCAGTGCTAACGGGAGGGTGGGAAACACAGATACGCAGTATTTT

v_call: TRBV27
clone_size: .
j_call: TRBJ2-2
d_call: TRBD1
cdr3_aa: CASSLLQGATGELFF
cdr3_nt: TGTGCCAGCAGTTTACTCCAGGGGGCGACCGGGGAGCTGTTTTTT

v_call: TRBV6-2/TRBV6-3
clone_size: .
j_call: TRBJ1-5
d_call: TRBD1
cdr3_aa: CASSGSTGTGRRPQHF
cdr3_nt: TGTGCCAGCAGTGGATCCACTGGGACAGGCCGTCGGCCCCAGCATTTT

v_call: TRBV12-3/TRBV12-4
clone_size: .
j_call: TRBJ1-4
d_call: .
cdr3_aa: CASSFGEQGKKLFF
cdr3_nt: TGTGCCAGCAGTTTTGGGGAGCAGGGAAAAAAACTGTTTTTT

v_call: TRBV5-1
clone_size: .
j_call: TRBJ1-1
d_call: .
cdr3_aa: CASTREGRGNTEAFF
cdr3_nt: TGCGCCAGCACCCGGGAGGGGAGAGGGAACACTGAAGCTTTCTTT

v_call: TRBV7-2
clone_size: few
j_call: TRBJ2-7
d_call: .
cdr3_aa: CASSLVVSSEQYF
cdr3_nt: TGTGCCAGCAGCTTAGTTGTAAGCAGCGAGCAGTACTTC

v_call: TRBV14
clone_size: .
j_call: TRBJ1-6
d_call: TRBD1
cdr3_aa: CASSRSGTGTNSPLHF
cdr3_nt: TGTGCCAGCAGCCGATCCGGGACAGGGACGAATTCACCCCTCCACTTT